The TCR beta chain described here comes from a study of blood T cell repertoires in COVID-19. In the study's own analysis: How many nucleated cells were present was estimated from reference gene primer amplification. The method was immunoSEQ multiplex PCR; TCRdb's version includes in-frame clones alone and lacks a portion of them. V and J calls and clone size are given by that table; D and trimming were obtained from the DNA. The sample contains 110,000 or so clones, approximately 90% of which appear only once. V trimming: 6 bases; J trimming: 4 bases; junction bases outside the gene matches: 5. Germline assignment: CDR1 ENHRY and CDR2 SYGVKD. The CDR3 sequence is 15 residues long.

This TCR derives from a human donor in a cohort sampled during active COVID-19. The specimen was peripheral blood. The rearrangement joins TRBV10-3 to TRBJ2-1; TRBD2 matches at 11 bases. The DNA of the CDR3 is TGTGCCATCAGCGGCGGGACTAGCGGTTACAATGAGCAGTTCTTC. Translating it yields CAISGGTSGYNEQFF.